One and the same sample provided the 13 T cell receptor beta chains below, sequenced in a study of identical twins. MiXCR, run by TCRdb on the 5' RACE reads, gives a single entry per CDR3 protein. The sample lists 690,000 or so distinct CDR3 sequences, under 9% occurring once. This sample also appeared in a second study, on yellow fever vaccine responses in identical twins.

Sequences were obtained from PBMCs. These receptors were collected from a woman between 18 and 29 years old in good health.

This clonotype was detected a few times. The chain joins TRBV27 to TRBJ2-1; the D is unclear. This CDR3 comprises 12 residues. V dropped 5 bases and J dropped 7 bases, with 9 bases sitting between them. Germline CDR1 reads MNHEY; CDR2 reads SMNVEV (reference sequence). CDR3 sequence reads: CASSTDRNEQFF. The CDR3 DNA follows: TGTGCCAGCAGTACCGACCGGAATGAGCAGTTCTTC.

This clonotype came up many times. The chain recombines TRBV6-2 or TRBV6-3 with TRBJ2-4; 9 bases are shared with TRBD1. Germline V gene lookup returns CDR1 MNHEY and CDR2 SVGEGT. The junction had 5 bases not matched to a gene; V was cut back by 4 bases and J by 1 base. There are 16 residues in the CDR3. CDR3 amino acids: CASSSRDRVAKNIQYF. In DNA form, the CDR3 reads TGTGCCAGCAGTTCACGGGACAGGGTGGCCAAAAACATTCAGTACTTC.

The V gene is TRBV29-1, the J gene TRBJ2-1; D unclear. The V end lost 1 base, the J end lost 6 bases, and 7 bases lay between the germline ends. The CDR3 runs to 12 residues. Germline lookup yields CDR1 SQVTM and CDR2 ANQGSEA. CDR3 residues: CSVEAEINEQFF. The CDR3 nucleotides read TGCAGCGTTGAAGCCGAAATCAATGAGCAGTTCTTC.

V and J are TRBV12-3 or TRBV12-4 and TRBJ1-5; D is possibly TRBD1 (5 bases). V lost 3 bases and J lost 5, with 14 bases in between. This CDR3 has 15 amino acids. Here the CDR3 DNA reads TGTGCCAGCAGTTTTCCCAGGGATGGTTATCAGCCCCAGCATTTT. The encoded protein is CASSFPRDGYQPQHF.

The genes are TRBV12-3 or TRBV12-4 and TRBJ2-3; TRBD1 matches at 7 bases. The CDR3 is 15 residues long. V trimming: 3 bases; J trimming: 5 bases; junction bases outside the gene matches: 8. Here the CDR3 DNA reads TGTGCCAGCAGTTTTATAGGGGGCCAAGGAGATACGCAGTATTTT. Its translation is CASSFIGGQGDTQYF.

This clonotype has ten or more counts. This chain links TRBV5-1 with TRBJ2-5, with unresolved D. Germline V gives CDR1 SGHRS, CDR2 YFSETQ. The V end lost 1 base, the J end lost 2 bases, and 15 bases lay between the germline ends. The CDR3 sequence is 16 residues long. CDR3 protein: CASSLYRLAGQETQYF. CDR3 DNA sequence: TGCGCCAGCAGCTTGTATAGGTTGGCAGGACAAGAGACCCAGTACTTC.

This clonotype has a handful of counts. The V gene is TRBV15, the J gene TRBJ2-7; D may be TRBD1 (6 bases). Germline CDR1 is LNHNV and CDR2 is YYDKDF (reference sequence). V was cut by 4 bases and J by 3 bases, with 16 bases left in between. This CDR3 comprises 15 residues. CDR3 region: CATSIGRDTYYEQYF. In DNA form, the CDR3 reads TGTGCCACCAGCATTGGAAGGGACACCTACTACGAGCAGTACTTC. Full variable domain (outside the CDR3, taken from reference TRBV15 and TRBJ2-7): DAMVIQNPRYQVTQFGKPVTLSCSQTLNHNVMYWYQQKSSQAPKLLFHYYDKDFNNEADTPDNFQSRRPNTSFCFLDIRSPGLGDTAMYLCATSIGRDTYYEQYFGPGTRLTVT.

This clonotype was detected many times. The chain recombines TRBV12-3 or TRBV12-4 with TRBJ2-5; 12 bases map to TRBD2. Unmatched junction bases numbered 4, after V lost 5 bases and J lost 3 bases. The CDR3 length is 15 residues. This CDR3 is CASSASGRAEETQYF. For the CDR3, the DNA is TGTGCCAGCAGTGCTAGCGGGAGGGCCGAAGAGACCCAGTACTTC.

The chain carries TRBV7-9 and TRBJ2-1, with TRBD1 matching over 7 bases. The CDR3 totals 14 residues. Germline V lookup: CDR1 SEHNR, CDR2 FQNEAQ (reference sequence). Unmatched junction bases numbered 4, after V lost 4 bases and J lost 4 bases. The CDR3 bases are TGTGCCAGCAGCTACCAGGACAGGTACAATGAGCAGTTCTTC. Protein product: CASSYQDRYNEQFF.

J is TRBJ2-1 and V is TRBV13; maybe TRBD2 (7 bases). The V gene's germline CDR1 is PRHDT and CDR2 FYEKMQ (reference sequence). Trimming took off 5 bases at V and 9 bases at J, with 20 bases between the two ends. The CDR3 contains 15 residues. Here the CDR3 DNA reads TGTGCCAGCAGCCAGGGGTCTGGCGGGAGTACTGAGCAGTTCTTC. Amino acid sequence: CASSQGSGGSTEQFF.

This clonotype occurred many times. The chain links TRBV4-3 to TRBJ1-5; D call uncertain. The ends were cut back, 0 bases at V and 4 bases at J, with 7 bases in the middle. The germline CDR1 and CDR2 sequences are LGHNA and YSLEER. The CDR3 sequence is 14 residues long. In nucleotides, the CDR3 is TGCGCCAGCAGCCAAGATCCTTTTAATCAGCCCCAGCATTTT. This sequence encodes CASSQDPFNQPQHF.

The chain recombines TRBV10-3 with TRBJ2-7; 8 bases agree with TRBD1. CDR1 ENHRY and CDR2 SYGVKD come from the germline V gene. V shed 10 bases and J 5 bases; nucleotides not matched to a gene: 19. The CDR3 is made up of 16 amino acids. The chain's CDR3 is CANTDRARPLLDEQYF. Here the CDR3 DNA reads TGTGCCAACACGGACAGGGCCCGCCCCCTCCTGGACGAGCAGTACTTC.

This clonotype turned up a few times. The chain has TRBV6-5 and TRBJ2-7; 9 positions match TRBD1. The CDR3 spans 16 residues. V trimming: 0 bases; J trimming: 5 bases; junction bases outside the gene matches: 8. Germline CDR1 is MNHEY and CDR2 is SVGAGI. The CDR3 region has the DNA TGTGCCAGCAGTTACTCGCTCGGGACAGGGTTCCACGAGCAGTACTTC. This translates into CASSYSLGTGFHEQYF.